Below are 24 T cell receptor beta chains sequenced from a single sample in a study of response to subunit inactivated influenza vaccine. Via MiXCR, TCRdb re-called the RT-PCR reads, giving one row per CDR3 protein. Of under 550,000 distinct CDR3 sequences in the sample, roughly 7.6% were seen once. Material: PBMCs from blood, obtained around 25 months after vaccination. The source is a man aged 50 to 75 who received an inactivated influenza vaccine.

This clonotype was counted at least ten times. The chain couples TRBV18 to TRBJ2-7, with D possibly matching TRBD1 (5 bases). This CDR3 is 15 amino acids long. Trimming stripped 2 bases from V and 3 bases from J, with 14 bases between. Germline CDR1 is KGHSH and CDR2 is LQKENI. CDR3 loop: CASSPAGSALYEQYF. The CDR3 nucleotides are TGTGCCAGCTCACCAGCAGGGTCAGCGCTCTACGAGCAGTACTTC.

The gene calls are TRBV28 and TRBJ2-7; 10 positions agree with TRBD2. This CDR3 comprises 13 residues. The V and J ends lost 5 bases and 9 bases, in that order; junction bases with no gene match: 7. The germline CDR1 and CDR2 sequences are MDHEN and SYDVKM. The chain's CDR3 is CASSTGTSAGQYF. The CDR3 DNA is TGTGCCAGCAGTACCGGGACTAGCGCCGGGCAGTACTTC.

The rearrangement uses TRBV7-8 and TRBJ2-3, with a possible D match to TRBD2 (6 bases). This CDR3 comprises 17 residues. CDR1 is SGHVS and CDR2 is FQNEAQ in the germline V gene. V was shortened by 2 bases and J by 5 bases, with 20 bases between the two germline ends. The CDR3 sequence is CASSLSSRLVLLDTQYF. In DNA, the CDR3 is TGTGCCAGCAGCTTAAGCTCGCGACTAGTGTTGTTAGATACGCAGTATTTT.

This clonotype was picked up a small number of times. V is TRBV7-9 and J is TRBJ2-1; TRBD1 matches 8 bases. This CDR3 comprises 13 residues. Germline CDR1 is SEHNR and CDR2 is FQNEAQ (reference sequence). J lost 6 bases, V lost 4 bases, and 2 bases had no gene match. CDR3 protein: CASSWGQVNEQFF. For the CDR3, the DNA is TGTGCCAGCAGCTGGGGACAGGTCAATGAGCAGTTCTTC.

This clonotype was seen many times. Written as DNA, the CDR3 is TGCGCCAGCAGCCAATTATTAACCCCTCTGTGGGAGCAGTACTTC. Translated: CASSQLLTPLWEQYF. V gene TRBV4-3 combines with J gene TRBJ2-7; no definite D call. The CDR3 has 15 amino acids. Germline V gene data show CDR1 as LGHNA and CDR2 as YSLEER. The V and J ends lost 2 bases and 7 bases respectively, with 18 bases between them.

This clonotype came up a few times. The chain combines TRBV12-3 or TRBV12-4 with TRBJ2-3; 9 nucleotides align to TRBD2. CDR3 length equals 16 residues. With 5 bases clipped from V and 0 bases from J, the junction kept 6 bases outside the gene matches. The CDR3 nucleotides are TGTGCCAGCAGTACGACTAGCGGCGCTAGCACAGATACGCAGTATTTT. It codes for CASSTTSGASTDTQYF.

The CDR3 spells CASSNPLAGVPDTQYF. In DNA, the CDR3 is TGTGCCAGCAGTAACCCACTAGCGGGAGTCCCAGATACGCAGTATTTT. The rearrangement uses TRBV6-5 and TRBJ2-3, with 11 bases aligning to TRBD2. J was trimmed by 4 bases and V by 5 bases; bases with no gene match: 8. Germline CDR1 MNHEY, CDR2 SVGAGI. The CDR3 length is 16 residues.

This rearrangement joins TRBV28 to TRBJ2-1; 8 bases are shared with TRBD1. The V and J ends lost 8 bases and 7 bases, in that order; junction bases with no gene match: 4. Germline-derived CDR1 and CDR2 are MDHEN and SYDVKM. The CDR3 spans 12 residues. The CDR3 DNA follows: TGTGCCAGCGGGGACAGGCGAAATGAGCAGTTCTTC. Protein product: CASGDRRNEQFF.

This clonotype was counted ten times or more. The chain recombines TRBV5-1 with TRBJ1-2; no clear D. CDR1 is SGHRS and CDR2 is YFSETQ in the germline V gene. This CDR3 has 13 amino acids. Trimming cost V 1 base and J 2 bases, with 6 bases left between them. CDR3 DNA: TGCGCCAGCAGCTTGTCACAGAACTATGGCTACACCTTC. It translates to CASSLSQNYGYTF.

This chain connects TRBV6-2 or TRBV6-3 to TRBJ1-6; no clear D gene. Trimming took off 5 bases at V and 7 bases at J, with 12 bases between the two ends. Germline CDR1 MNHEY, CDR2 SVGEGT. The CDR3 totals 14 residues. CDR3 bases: TGTGCCAGCAGTCCATGGACGGTCAATTCACCCCTCCACTTT. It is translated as CASSPWTVNSPLHF.

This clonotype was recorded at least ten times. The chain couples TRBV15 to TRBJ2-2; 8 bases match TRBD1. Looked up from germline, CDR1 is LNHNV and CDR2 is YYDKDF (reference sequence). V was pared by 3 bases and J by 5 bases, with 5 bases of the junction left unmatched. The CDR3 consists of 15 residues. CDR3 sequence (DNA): TGTGCCACCAGCAGCGACAGGGGTGGTACCGGGGAGCTGTTTTTT. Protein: CATSSDRGGTGELFF. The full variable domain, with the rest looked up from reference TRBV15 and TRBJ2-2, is DAMVIQNPRYQVTQFGKPVTLSCSQTLNHNVMYWYQQKSSQAPKLLFHYYDKDFNNEADTPDNFQSRRPNTSFCFLDIRSPGLGDTAMYLCATSSDRGGTGELFFGEGSRLTVL.

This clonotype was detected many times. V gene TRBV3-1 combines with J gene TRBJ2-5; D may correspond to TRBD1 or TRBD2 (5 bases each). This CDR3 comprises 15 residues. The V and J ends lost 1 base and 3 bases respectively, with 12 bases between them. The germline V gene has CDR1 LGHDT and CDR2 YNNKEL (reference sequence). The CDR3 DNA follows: TGTGCCAGCAGCCAAGGCTGGGACGGCGAAGAGACCCAGTACTTC. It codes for CASSQGWDGEETQYF.

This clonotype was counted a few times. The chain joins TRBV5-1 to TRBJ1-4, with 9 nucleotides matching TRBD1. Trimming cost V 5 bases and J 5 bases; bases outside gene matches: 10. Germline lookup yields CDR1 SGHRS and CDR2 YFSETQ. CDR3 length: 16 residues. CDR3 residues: CASRRSTGGENEKLFF. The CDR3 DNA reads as TGCGCCAGCAGACGCTCCACAGGGGGCGAAAATGAAAAACTGTTTTTT.

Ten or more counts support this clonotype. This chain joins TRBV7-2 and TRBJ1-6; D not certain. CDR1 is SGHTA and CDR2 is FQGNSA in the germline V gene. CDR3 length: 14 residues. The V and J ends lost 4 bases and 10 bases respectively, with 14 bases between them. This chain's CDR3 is CASSSPRAGSPLHF. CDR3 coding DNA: TGTGCCAGCAGCTCTCCTCGAGCTGGGTCACCCCTCCACTTT. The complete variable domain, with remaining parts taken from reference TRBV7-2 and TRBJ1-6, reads GAGVSQSPSNKVTEKGKDVELRCDPISGHTALYWYRQSLGQGLEFLIYFQGNSAPDKSGLPSDRFSAERTGGSVSTLTIQRTQQEDSAVYLCASSSPRAGSPLHFGNGTRLTVT.

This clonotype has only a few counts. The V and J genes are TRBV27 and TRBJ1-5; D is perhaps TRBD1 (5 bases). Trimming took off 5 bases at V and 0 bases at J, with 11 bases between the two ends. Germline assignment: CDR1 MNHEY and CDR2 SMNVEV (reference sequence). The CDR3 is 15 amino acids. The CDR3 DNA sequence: TGTGCCAGCAGTGGCGACAGTAATAGCAATCAGCCCCAGCATTTT. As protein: CASSGDSNSNQPQHF.

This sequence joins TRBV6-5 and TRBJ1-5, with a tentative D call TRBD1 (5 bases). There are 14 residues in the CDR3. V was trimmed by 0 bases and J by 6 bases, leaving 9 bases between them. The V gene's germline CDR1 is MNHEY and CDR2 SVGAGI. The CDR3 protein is CASSYSSGFQPQHF. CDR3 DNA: TGTGCCAGCAGTTACTCGTCAGGGTTTCAGCCCCAGCATTTT.

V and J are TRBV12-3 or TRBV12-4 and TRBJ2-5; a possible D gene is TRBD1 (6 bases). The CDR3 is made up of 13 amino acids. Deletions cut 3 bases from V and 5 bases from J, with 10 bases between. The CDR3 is CASSFWGQETQYF. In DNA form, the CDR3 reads TGTGCCAGCAGTTTCTGGGGGCAGGAGACCCAGTACTTC.

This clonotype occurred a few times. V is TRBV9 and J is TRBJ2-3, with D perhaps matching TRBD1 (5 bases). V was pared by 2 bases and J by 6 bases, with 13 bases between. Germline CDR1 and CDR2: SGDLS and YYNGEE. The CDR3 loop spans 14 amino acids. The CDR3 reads CASSVQVRDDTQYF. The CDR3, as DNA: TGTGCCAGCAGCGTTCAGGTCAGGGATGATACGCAGTATTTT.

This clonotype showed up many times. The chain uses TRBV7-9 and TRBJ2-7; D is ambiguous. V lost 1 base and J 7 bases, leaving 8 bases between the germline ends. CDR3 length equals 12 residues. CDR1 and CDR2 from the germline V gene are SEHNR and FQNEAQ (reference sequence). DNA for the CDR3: TGTGCCAGCAGCTTAGTTAGCCAGGAGCAGTACTTC. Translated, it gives CASSLVSQEQYF.

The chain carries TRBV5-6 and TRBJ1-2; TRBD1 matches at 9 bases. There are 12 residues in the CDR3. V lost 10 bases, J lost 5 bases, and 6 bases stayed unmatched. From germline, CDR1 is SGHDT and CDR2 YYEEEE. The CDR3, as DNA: TGTGCCGCCGGGACAGGGAATTATGGCTACACCTTC. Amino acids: CAAGTGNYGYTF.

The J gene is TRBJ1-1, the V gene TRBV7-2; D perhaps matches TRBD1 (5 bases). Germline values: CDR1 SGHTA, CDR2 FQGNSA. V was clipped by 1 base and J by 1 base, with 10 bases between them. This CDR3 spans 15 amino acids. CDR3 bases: TGTGCCAGCAGCTTAGGCGGGGGTAGGAACACTGAAGCTTTCTTT. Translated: CASSLGGGRNTEAFF. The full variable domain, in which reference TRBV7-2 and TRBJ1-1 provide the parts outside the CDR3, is GAGVSQSPSNKVTEKGKDVELRCDPISGHTALYWYRQSLGQGLEFLIYFQGNSAPDKSGLPSDRFSAERTGGSVSTLTIQRTQQEDSAVYLCASSLGGGRNTEAFFGQGTRLTVV.

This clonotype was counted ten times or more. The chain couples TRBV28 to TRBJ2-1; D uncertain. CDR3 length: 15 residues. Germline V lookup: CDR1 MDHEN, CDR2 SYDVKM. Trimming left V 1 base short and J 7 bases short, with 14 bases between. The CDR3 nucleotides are TGTGCCAGCAGTTTATCAAGTGTAGGCAGGAATGAGCAGTTCTTC. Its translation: CASSLSSVGRNEQFF.

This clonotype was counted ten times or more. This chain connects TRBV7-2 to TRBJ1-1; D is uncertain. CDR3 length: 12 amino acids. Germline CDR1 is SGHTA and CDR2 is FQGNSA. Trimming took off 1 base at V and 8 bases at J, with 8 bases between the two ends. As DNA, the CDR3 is TGTGCCAGCAGCTTAGAGGTAGGGGAAGCTTTCTTT. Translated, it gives CASSLEVGEAFF. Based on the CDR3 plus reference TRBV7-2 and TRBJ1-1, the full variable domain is GAGVSQSPSNKVTEKGKDVELRCDPISGHTALYWYRQSLGQGLEFLIYFQGNSAPDKSGLPSDRFSAERTGGSVSTLTIQRTQQEDSAVYLCASSLEVGEAFFGQGTRLTVV.

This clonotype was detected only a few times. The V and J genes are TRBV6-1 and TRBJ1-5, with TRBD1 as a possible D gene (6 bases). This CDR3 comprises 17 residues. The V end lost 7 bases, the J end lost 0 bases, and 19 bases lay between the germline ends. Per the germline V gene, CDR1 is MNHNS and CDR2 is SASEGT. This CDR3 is CASKGVQADLSNQPQHF. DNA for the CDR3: TGTGCCAGCAAGGGGGTTCAGGCGGATCTTAGCAATCAGCCCCAGCATTTT.